The entry below gives a single T cell receptor beta chain sequence along with its context. CDR3 length equals 13 residues. V lost 6 bases and J lost 2, with 10 bases in between. CDR1 MNHNS and CDR2 SASEGT come from the germline V gene. These data originate in a study of shared clonotypes between healthy human individuals. Using immunoSEQ multiplex PCR, the repertoire was profiled, and TCRdb retains in-frame clones only, with some absent. This repertoire shows millions of clones, about 92% found once; its top ten account for about 0.13%. The chain links TRBV6-1 to TRBJ2-5; D is unresolved. The TCR sequence derives from a man aged 18 to 35 in good health. The sequencing input was naive CD4+ T cells sorted from blood. Subset defined: CD45RA+ positively selected. The DNA of the CDR3 is TGTGCCAGCAGGGGCGCCGGGCAAGAGACCCAGTACTTC. Translated, it gives CASRGAGQETQYF.